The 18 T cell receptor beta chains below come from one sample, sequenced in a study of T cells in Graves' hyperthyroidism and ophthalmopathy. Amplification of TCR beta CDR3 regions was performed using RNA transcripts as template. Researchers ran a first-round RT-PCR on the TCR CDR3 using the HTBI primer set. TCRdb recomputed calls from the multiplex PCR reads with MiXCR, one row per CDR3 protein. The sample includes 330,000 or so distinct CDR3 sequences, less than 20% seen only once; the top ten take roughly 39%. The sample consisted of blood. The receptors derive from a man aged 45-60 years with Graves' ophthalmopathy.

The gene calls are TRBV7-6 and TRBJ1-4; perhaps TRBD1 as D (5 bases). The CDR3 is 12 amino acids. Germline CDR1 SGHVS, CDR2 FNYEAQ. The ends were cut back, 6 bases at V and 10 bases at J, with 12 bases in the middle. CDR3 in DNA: TGTGCCAGCAGTTTTAACGGGGGAAAACTGTTTTTT. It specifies CASSFNGGKLFF.

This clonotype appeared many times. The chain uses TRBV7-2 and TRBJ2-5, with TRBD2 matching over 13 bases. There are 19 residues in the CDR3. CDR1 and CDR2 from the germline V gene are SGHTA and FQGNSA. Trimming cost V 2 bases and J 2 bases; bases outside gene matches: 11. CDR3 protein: CASSLSGLAGSRRQETQYF. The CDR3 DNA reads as TGTGCCAGCAGCTTATCGGGACTAGCGGGATCCCGCCGTCAAGAGACCCAGTACTTC.

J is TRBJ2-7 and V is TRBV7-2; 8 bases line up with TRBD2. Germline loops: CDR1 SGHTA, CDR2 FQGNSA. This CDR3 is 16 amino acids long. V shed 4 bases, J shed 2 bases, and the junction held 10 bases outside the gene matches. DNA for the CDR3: TGTGCCAGCAGCTCTCCTCGGGGGGGACCACCCTACGAGCAGTACTTC. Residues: CASSSPRGGPPYEQYF.

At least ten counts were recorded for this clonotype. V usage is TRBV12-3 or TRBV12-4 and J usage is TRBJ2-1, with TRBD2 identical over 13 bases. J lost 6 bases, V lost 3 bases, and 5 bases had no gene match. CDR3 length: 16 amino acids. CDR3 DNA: TGTGCCAGCAGTTTTAGGACTAGCGGGAGCTTCAATGAGCAGTTCTTC. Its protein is CASSFRTSGSFNEQFF.

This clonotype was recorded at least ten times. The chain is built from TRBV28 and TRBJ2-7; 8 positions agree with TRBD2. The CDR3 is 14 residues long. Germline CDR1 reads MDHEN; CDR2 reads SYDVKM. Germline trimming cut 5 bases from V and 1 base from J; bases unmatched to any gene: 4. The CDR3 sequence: CASSLAGKSYEQYF. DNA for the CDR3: TGTGCCAGCAGTCTAGCGGGCAAGTCCTACGAGCAGTACTTC.

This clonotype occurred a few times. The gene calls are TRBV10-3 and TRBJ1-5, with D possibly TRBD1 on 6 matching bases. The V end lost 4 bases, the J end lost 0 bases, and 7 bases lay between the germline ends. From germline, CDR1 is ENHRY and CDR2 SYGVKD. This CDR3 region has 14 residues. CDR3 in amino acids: CAISAGDSNQPQHF. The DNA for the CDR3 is TGTGCCATCAGTGCAGGGGATAGCAATCAGCCCCAGCATTTT.

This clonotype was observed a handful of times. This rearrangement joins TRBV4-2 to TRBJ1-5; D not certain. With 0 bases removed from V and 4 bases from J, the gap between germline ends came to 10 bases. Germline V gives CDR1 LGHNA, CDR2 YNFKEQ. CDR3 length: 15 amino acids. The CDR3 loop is CASSQDPGQNQPQHF. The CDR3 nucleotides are TGTGCCAGCAGCCAAGATCCAGGCCAAAATCAGCCCCAGCATTTT.

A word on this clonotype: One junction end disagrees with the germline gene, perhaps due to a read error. The CDR3 region has the DNA TGTGCCAGCAGCTTGGGCAATGAGCGGTTCTTC. Amino acid sequence: CASSLGNERFF. This rearrangement joins TRBV7-3 to TRBJ2-1, with D unresolved. From germline, CDR1 is SGHTA and CDR2 FQGTGA. The CDR3 has 11 residues. Combining the CDR3 with reference TRBV7-3 and TRBJ2-1 gives the whole variable domain GAGVSQTPSNKVTEKGKYVELRCDPISGHTALYWYRQSLGQGPEFLIYFQGTGAADDSGLPNDRFFAVRPEGSVSTLKIQRTERGDSAVYLCASSLGNERFFGPGTRLTVL.

This chain's CDR3 is CASSSSGRNGNEQFF. CDR3 bases: TGTGCCAGCAGCTCCAGCGGGAGGAACGGAAATGAGCAGTTCTTC. The chain has TRBV7-9 and TRBJ2-1; 9 positions agree with TRBD2. The germline V gene encodes CDR1 SEHNR and CDR2 FQNEAQ (reference sequence). The CDR3 covers 15 residues. Trimming removed 4 bases from V and 7 bases from J; junction bases left unmatched: 8.

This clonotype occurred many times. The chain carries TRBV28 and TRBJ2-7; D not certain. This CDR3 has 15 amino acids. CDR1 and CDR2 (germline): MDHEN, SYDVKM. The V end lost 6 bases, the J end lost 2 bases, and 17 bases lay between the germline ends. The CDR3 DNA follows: TGTGCCAGCAGCCCTGGGGTCGCAGCCCCCTACGAGCAGTACTTC. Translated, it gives CASSPGVAAPYEQYF.

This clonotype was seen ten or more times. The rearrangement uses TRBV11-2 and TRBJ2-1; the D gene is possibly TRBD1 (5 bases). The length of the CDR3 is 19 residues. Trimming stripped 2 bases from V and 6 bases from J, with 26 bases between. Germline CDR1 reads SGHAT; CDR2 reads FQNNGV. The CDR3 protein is CASSLRPPPQGPYPNEQFF. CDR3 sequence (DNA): TGTGCCAGCAGCTTACGTCCCCCCCCTCAGGGTCCCTACCCCAATGAGCAGTTCTTC.

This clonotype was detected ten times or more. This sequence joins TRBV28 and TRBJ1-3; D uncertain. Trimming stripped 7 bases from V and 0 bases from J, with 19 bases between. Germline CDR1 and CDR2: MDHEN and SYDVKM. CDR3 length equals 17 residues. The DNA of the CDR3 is TGTGCCAGCACCTCCTTGGGAGCCGACTACTCTGGAAACACCATATATTTT. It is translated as CASTSLGADYSGNTIYF.

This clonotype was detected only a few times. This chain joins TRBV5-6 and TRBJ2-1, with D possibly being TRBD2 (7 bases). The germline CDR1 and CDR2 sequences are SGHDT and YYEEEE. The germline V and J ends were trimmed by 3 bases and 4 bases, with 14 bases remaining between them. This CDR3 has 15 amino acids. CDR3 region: CASSWGLADYNEQFF. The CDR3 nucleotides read TGTGCCAGCAGCTGGGGGCTAGCGGATTACAATGAGCAGTTCTTC.

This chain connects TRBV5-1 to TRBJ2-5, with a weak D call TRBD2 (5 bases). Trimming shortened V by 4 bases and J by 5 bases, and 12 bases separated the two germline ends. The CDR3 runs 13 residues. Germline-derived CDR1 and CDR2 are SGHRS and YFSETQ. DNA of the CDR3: TGCGCCAGCAGCATACTAGAGGCGGAGACCCAGTACTTC. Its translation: CASSILEAETQYF. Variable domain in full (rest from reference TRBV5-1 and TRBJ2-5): KAGVTQTPRYLIKTRGQQVTLSCSPISGHRSVSWYQQTPGQGLQFLFEYFSETQRNKGNFPGRFSGRQFSNSRSEMNVSTLELGDSALYLCASSILEAETQYFGPGTRLLVL.

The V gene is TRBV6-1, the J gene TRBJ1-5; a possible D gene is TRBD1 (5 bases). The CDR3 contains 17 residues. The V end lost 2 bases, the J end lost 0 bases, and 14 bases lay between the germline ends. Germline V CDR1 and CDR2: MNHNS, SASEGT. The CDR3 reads CASSEHGTLYSNQPQHF. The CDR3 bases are TGTGCCAGCAGTGAACACGGGACCCTGTATAGCAATCAGCCCCAGCATTTT.

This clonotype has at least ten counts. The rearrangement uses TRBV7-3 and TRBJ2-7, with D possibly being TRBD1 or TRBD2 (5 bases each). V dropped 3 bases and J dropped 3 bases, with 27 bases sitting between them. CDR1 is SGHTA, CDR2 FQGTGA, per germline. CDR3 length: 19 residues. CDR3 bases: TGTGCCAGCAGCTTCAGGGAGTGGGGAACTCCACTCCTTTTCTACGAGCAGTACTTC. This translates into CASSFREWGTPLLFYEQYF. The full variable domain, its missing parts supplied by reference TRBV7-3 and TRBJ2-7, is GAGVSQTPSNKVTEKGKYVELRCDPISGHTALYWYRQSLGQGPEFLIYFQGTGAADDSGLPNDRFFAVRPEGSVSTLKIQRTERGDSAVYLCASSFREWGTPLLFYEQYFGPGTRLTVT.

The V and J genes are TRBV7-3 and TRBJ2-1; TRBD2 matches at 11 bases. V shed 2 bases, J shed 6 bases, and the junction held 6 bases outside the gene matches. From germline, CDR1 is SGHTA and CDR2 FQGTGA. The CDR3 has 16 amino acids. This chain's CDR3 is CASSLWGTSGLNEQFF. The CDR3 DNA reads TGTGCCAGCAGCTTATGGGGGACTAGCGGTCTCAATGAGCAGTTCTTC. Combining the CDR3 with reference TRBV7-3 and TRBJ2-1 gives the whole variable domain GAGVSQTPSNKVTEKGKYVELRCDPISGHTALYWYRQSLGQGPEFLIYFQGTGAADDSGLPNDRFFAVRPEGSVSTLKIQRTERGDSAVYLCASSLWGTSGLNEQFFGPGTRLTVL.

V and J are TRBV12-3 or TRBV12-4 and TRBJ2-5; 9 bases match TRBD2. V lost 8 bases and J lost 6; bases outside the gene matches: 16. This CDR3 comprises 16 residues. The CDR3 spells CASGFTGTSSMKTQYF. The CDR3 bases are TGTGCCAGCGGATTCACCGGGACTAGCAGTATGAAGACCCAGTACTTC.